This T cell receptor beta chain was profiled in a study of blood T cell repertoires in COVID-19 (dated by TCRdb to 2020 to 2022). As for the study more broadly: Samples covering the acute and convalescent phases of COVID-19 were provided by collaborators in the United States, Italy and Spain. The material from the prospective study consisted of cDNA or gDNA derived from T cells, B-cell-depleted T cells, or PBMCs. Deeply sampled blood TCRbeta repertoires from subjects exposed to, actively infected with, or recovered from COVID-19 were included in the dataset. A freely available public database, intended as a resource for researchers studying the immune response to SARS-CoV-2, is where the repertoires were released. The samples were drawn from two sources: the first 160 participants of the ongoing ImmuneRACE study, and 1,000 to 1,500 subjects contributed by 6 global collaborators. Sample metadata almost always included a de-identified subject ID, COVID-19 status, age in years and sex. Where HLA class I and class II types were available, the types were taken from metadata supplied by the sample provider, not from assay-based typing. The paper's findings and limits, for the study overall: The quantity of clinical and demographic metadata differed by source and by participant and was supplied without curation.

Another Seattle source contributed samples from volunteer blood donors who had recovered from COVID-19. The collaborating institutions used their own protocols to collect whole blood in K2EDTA tubes. For TCRbeta analysis, collaborators shipped samples as frozen whole blood, isolated PBMCs, or DNA extracted from either of those sample types. Remarks on this clone: Its cognate antigen has yet to be identified. No quality values exist for individual bases; no much larger clone is one base distant.

TCRbeta CDR3 regions were amplified from genomic DNA by means of the immunoSEQ Assay, a bias-controlled multiplex PCR. As for the original processing: The number of nucleated cells in each sample was estimated from the amplification of reference gene primers within the assay. Sequence reads were collapsed and filtered to measure the absolute abundance of every unique TCRbeta CDR3 rearrangement. Productive Simpson clonality was computed per sample as the square root of Simpson's diversity index over productive rearrangements. TCRdb retrieved this table from immuneACCESS and kept in-frame rearrangements only. Not all clones are present; in checked studies, unresolved V genes account for under half, and no reason is known for the remainder. V, J and clone size were drawn from that table, and D and trimming were deduced from the DNA. In all, the sample holds about 270,000 clones, and 80% to 90% of those were seen once. The ten largest clones add up to over 8.5% of the sample.

Its CDR3 holds 13 amino acids, cysteine through phenylalanine. CDR3 DNA is the only sequence kept; it has 39 bases, read in frame from the first base. V sheds 4 bases and J sheds 6 bases, leaving 13 bases between their ends. CDR1 is given as MNHEY and CDR2 as SVGEGT, both from the germline V gene. The sequenced material came from peripheral blood. The origin of this receptor is a woman in her forties or fifties who had recovered from COVID-19. This chain joins TRBV6-2 or TRBV6-3 to TRBJ2-7; the D segment cannot be called with confidence. The nucleotide sequence is TGTGCCAGCAGTTTGCTGACACCGGTCGAGCAGTACTTC. Its translation reads: CASSLLTPVEQYF.